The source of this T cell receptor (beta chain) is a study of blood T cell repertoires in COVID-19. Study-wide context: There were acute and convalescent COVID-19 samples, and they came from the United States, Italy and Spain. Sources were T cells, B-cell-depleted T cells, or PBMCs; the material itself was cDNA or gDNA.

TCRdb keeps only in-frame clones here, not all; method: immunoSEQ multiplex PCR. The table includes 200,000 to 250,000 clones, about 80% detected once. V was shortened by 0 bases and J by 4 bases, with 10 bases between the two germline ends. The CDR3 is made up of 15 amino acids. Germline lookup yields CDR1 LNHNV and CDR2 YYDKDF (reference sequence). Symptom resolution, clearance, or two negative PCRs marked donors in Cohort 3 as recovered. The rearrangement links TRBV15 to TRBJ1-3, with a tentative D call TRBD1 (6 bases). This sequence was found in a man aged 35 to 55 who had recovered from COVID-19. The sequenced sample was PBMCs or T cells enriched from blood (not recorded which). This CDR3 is CATSRDPTGGNTIYF. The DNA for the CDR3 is TGTGCCACCAGCAGAGACCCGACAGGAGGAAACACCATATATTTT.